This section outlines one T cell receptor (beta chain) sequence together with its context. This specimen belongs to a study of blood T cell repertoires in COVID-19. In the study overall: Collection of acute and convalescent COVID-19 samples took place in the United States, Italy and Spain. From T cells, B-cell-depleted T cells, or PBMCs came the material, which was cDNA or gDNA.

Original handling: Reference gene primer amplification gave nucleated cell count estimates. Assay: immunoSEQ multiplex PCR; the TCRdb copy retains only in-frame clones and omits some. Clone size and the V and J calls come from that table; the DNA yielded D and trimming. The data contain around 19,000 clones, approximately 90% of them seen just once; the ten biggest clones take up 9.5% to 12%. Germline V gives CDR1 SGHTA, CDR2 FQGTGA. The length of the CDR3 is 12 residues. V was shortened by 5 bases and J by 2 bases, with 3 bases between the two germline ends. This rearrangement joins TRBV7-3 to TRBJ2-2; D is unclear. This clonotype originated in a human donor in a cohort sampled during active COVID-19. The donor label of this sample is uncertain. Sample: peripheral blood. The CDR3 loop reads CASSLNTGELFF. In DNA form, the CDR3 reads TGTGCCAGCAGCCTAAACACCGGGGAGCTGTTTTTT.